The rows below give T cell receptor beta chains drawn from one sample of a study of T cell responses to AZD1222 COVID-19 vaccine. Repertoires were generated with immunoSEQ multiplex PCR, while TCRdb's copy carries only in-frame clones and drops some. The table shows around 180,000 clones, with 80% to 90% occurring only once. This sample comprised peripheral blood, obtained on day 0 of AZD1222 vaccination. These receptors came from an adult in good health. CDR3s include the opening cysteine and the closing phenylalanine or tryptophan. The D gene is left open where the match is weak. A clone size is listed for some rows: how often the clone was seen (once, few, many), or a class if it is expanded.

clone size,D gene,J gene,V gene,CDR3 protein,CDR3 DNA
.,TRBD1,TRBJ1-5,TRBV7-2,CASSSGGRGTQPQHF,TGTGCCAGCAGCTCAGGGGGCAGGGGCACTCAGCCCCAGCATTTT
.,TRBD1,TRBJ2-5,TRBV9,CASSEGTGGDEETQYF,TGTGCCAGCAGCGAAGGGACAGGGGGCGATGAAGAGACCCAGTACTTC
once,.,TRBJ1-5,TRBV19,CASSIGHSNQPQHF,TGTGCCAGTAGTATAGGCCATAGCAATCAGCCCCAGCATTTT
.,.,TRBJ1-5,TRBV7-2,CASRDGGTFNNQPQHF,TGTGCCAGCAGGGATGGGGGAACTTTTAACAATCAGCCCCAGCATTTT
.,.,TRBJ1-1,TRBV7-6,CASSLVPENTEAFF,TGTGCCAGCAGCTTAGTACCAGAGAACACTGAAGCTTTCTTT
.,.,TRBJ1-1,TRBV7-9,CASRLGGLLKGTEAFF,TGTGCCAGCCGCCTCGGGGGCCTCCTCAAAGGGACTGAAGCTTTCTTT
.,TRBD2,TRBJ2-3,TRBV7-8,CASSLGLAGGEDTQYF,TGTGCCAGCAGCTTAGGACTAGCGGGGGGGGAGGATACGCAGTATTTT
.,.,TRBJ2-5,TRBV7-9,CASTGSETQYF,TGTGCGAGCACGGGTTCAGAGACCCAGTACTTC
.,TRBD1,TRBJ1-4,TRBV15,CATSIFATGEGEKLFF,TGTGCCACCAGCATTTTCGCAACAGGGGAGGGTGAAAAACTGTTTTTT
.,.,TRBJ2-5,TRBV6-4,CASSGQPQETQYF,TGTGCCAGCAGTGGACAGCCTCAAGAGACCCAGTACTTC
once,.,TRBJ2-5,TRBV15,CATSREGGQETQYF,TGTGCCACCAGCAGAGAGGGGGGCCAAGAGACCCAGTACTTC
.,.,TRBJ2-5,TRBV27,CASSFGAASKETQYF,TGTGCCAGCAGTTTTGGGGCGGCTAGCAAGGAGACCCAGTACTTC
.,TRBD2,TRBJ2-7,TRBV5-4,CASSSMAPGLAGSYEQYF,TGTGCCAGCAGCTCGATGGCGCCGGGACTAGCGGGATCCTACGAGCAGTACTTC
.,TRBD2,TRBJ2-1,TRBV7-9,CASSLQAGGQDEQFF,TGTGCCAGCAGCTTACAGGCGGGGGGGCAAGATGAGCAGTTCTTC
.,TRBD1,TRBJ1-2,TRBV6-5,CASSYSIGQGGYGYTF,TGTGCCAGCAGTTACTCGATTGGACAGGGCGGCTATGGCTACACCTTC
once,.,TRBJ2-3,TRBV9,CASSVARISDTQYF,TGTGCCAGCAGCGTCGCGCGGATCTCAGATACGCAGTATTTT
.,TRBD1,TRBJ1-5,TRBV27,CASSTGVNQPQHF,TGTGCCAGCTCAACAGGGGTCAATCAGCCCCAGCATTTT
.,.,TRBJ2-3,TRBV6-5,CASSRALYTDTQYF,TGTGCCAGCAGCCGGGCGCTCTACACAGATACGCAGTATTTT
.,TRBD1,TRBJ2-5,TRBV7-8,CASSLLTGGPGTQYF,TGTGCCAGCAGCCTACTGACAGGGGGACCAGGGACCCAGTACTTC
.,.,TRBJ1-1,TRBV10-1,CASSESEWGEAFF,TGCGCCAGCAGTGAGTCGGAGTGGGGAGAAGCTTTCTTT
.,.,TRBJ2-1,TRBV27,CASSFIGTDGGNEQFF,TGTGCCAGCAGTTTTATTGGGACAGACGGGGGGAATGAGCAGTTCTTC
.,TRBD2,TRBJ2-7,TRBV5-8,CASSLGTSAGDYEQYF,TGTGCCAGCAGCTTGGGTACATCAGCGGGGGACTACGAGCAGTACTTC
.,TRBD2,TRBJ2-5,TRBV7-9,CASSKGLAGGLYSTQYF,TGTGCCAGCAGCAAAGGACTAGCGGGGGGCCTGTATTCGACCCAGTACTTC
.,.,TRBJ2-7,TRBV6-5,CASRLTGSYEQYF,TGTGCCAGCAGACTAACAGGGTCCTACGAGCAGTACTTC
.,.,TRBJ2-5,TRBV15,CATSRDQGRQETQYF,TGTGCCACCAGCAGAGATCAAGGGAGGCAAGAGACCCAGTACTTC
.,.,TRBJ2-7,TRBV28,CASTKPGGASYEQYF,TGTGCCAGCACCAAACCCGGAGGGGCTTCCTACGAGCAGTACTTC
.,.,TRBJ1-5,TRBV27,CASSLGGGRQPQHF,TGTGCCAGCAGCTTAGGGGGGGGGCGTCAGCCCCAGCATTTT
.,TRBD1,TRBJ2-7,TRBV18,CASSRTGGYTYEQYF,TGTGCCAGCTCGCGTACAGGGGGATATACCTACGAGCAGTACTTC
once,TRBD2,TRBJ2-1,TRBV7-7,CASSLGTSGGNEQFF,TGTGCTAGCAGCTTAGGGACTAGCGGGGGGAATGAGCAGTTCTTC
.,.,TRBJ1-5,TRBV6-2/TRBV6-3,CASSRIGNQPQHF,TGTGCCAGCAGCCGGATTGGGAATCAGCCCCAGCATTTT
.,TRBD1,TRBJ1-6,TRBV5-8,CASSQGVDYSPLHF,TGTGCCAGCAGCCAGGGGGTGGACTATTCACCCCTCCACTTT
.,.,TRBJ2-3,TRBV19,CASSIGVLASTDTQYF,TGTGCCAGTAGTATAGGGGTGCTAGCTAGCACAGATACGCAGTATTTT
once,.,TRBJ2-3,TRBV18,CASSLGQPDTQYF,TGTGCCAGCTCACTTGGACAGCCAGATACGCAGTATTTT
.,TRBD2,TRBJ2-2,TRBV6-4,CASSVSGLAGGTGELFF,TGTGCCAGCAGTGTCTCGGGACTAGCGGGGGGGACCGGGGAGCTGTTTTTT
.,TRBD1,TRBJ2-2,TRBV7-8,CASSLQGRGPAGELFF,TGTGCCAGCAGCTTACAGGGCAGGGGGCCCGCCGGGGAGCTGTTTTTT
once,.,TRBJ1-3,TRBV5-4,CASSVGHTGNTIYF,TGTGCCAGCAGCGTAGGACATACTGGAAACACCATATATTTT
.,.,TRBJ1-5,TRBV28,CASSLGQGYRQPQHF,TGTGCCAGCAGTTTGGGGCAGGGATATCGACAGCCCCAGCATTTT
.,.,TRBJ1-1,TRBV23-1,CASSLRNTEAFF,TGCGCCAGCAGTCTCCGTAACACTGAAGCTTTCTTT
.,.,TRBJ1-2,TRBV2,CASRAIQGSMRGYTF,TGTGCCAGCAGAGCTATACAGGGTTCAATGCGTGGCTACACCTTC
.,.,TRBJ1-1,TRBV4-1,CASSQVRGTEAFF,TGCGCCAGCAGCCAAGTAAGGGGAACTGAAGCTTTCTTT
.,.,TRBJ1-2,TRBV5-4,CASSLTGVGYTF,TGTGCCAGCAGCTTGACCGGGGTTGGCTACACCTTC
.,TRBD1,TRBJ2-7,TRBV19,CASRVGQGPYEQYF,TGTGCCAGTAGGGTTGGACAGGGGCCCTACGAGCAGTACTTC
.,TRBD1,TRBJ2-6,TRBV18,CASSPGTGLSGANVLTF,TGTGCCAGCTCACCAGGGACAGGGCTATCTGGGGCCAACGTCCTGACTTTC
few,.,TRBJ1-2,TRBV12-2,CASRSGQGTGYTF,TGTGCAAGTCGCTCGGGACAGGGGACTGGCTACACCTTC
.,.,TRBJ2-1,TRBV9,CASTLTGTPAYNEQFF,TGTGCCAGCACCCTCACCGGGACACCTGCCTACAATGAGCAGTTCTTC
.,.,TRBJ1-3,TRBV5-4,CASSPDPDSGNTIYF,TGTGCCAGCAGCCCGGACCCAGACTCTGGAAACACCATATATTTT
.,.,TRBJ1-5,TRBV19,CASSIGRRGDQPQHF,TGTGCCAGTAGTATAGGTAGGAGAGGGGATCAGCCCCAGCATTTT
.,TRBD1,TRBJ1-3,TRBV29-1,CSVAGQRSGNTIYF,TGCAGCGTTGCGGGACAGCGCTCTGGAAACACCATATATTTT
.,.,TRBJ1-2,TRBV6-2/TRBV6-3,CASSPRGSIYGYTF,TGTGCCAGCAGTCCACGAGGTTCAATTTATGGCTACACCTTC
.,.,TRBJ1-3,TRBV20-1,CSARDGPTIYF,TGCAGTGCTAGAGATGGTCCCACCATATATTTT
.,TRBD1,TRBJ1-4,TRBV7-9,CASSPLTTGADEKLFF,TGTGCCAGCAGCCCCTTAACGACAGGGGCAGATGAAAAACTGTTTTTT
once,.,TRBJ1-6,TRBV7-9,CAVNGGDGHSPLHF,TGTGCCGTAAACGGGGGGGACGGGCACTCACCCCTCCACTTT
.,.,TRBJ2-3,TRBV4-3,CASSPRVFGVTDTQYF,TGCGCCAGCAGCCCCAGGGTTTTTGGAGTCACAGATACGCAGTATTTT
once,.,TRBJ1-6,TRBV5-4,CASSSMGGGPGGLSSPLHF,TGTGCCAGCAGCTCCATGGGAGGCGGACCGGGGGGGCTCAGTTCACCCCTCCACTTT
.,.,TRBJ2-7,TRBV7-2,CASSLRDVIVFEQYF,TGTGCCAGCAGCCTCCGGGACGTCATCGTGTTCGAGCAGTACTTC
.,.,TRBJ2-7,TRBV4-3,CASSQWGTYEQYF,TGCGCCAGCAGCCAATGGGGGACTTACGAGCAGTACTTC
.,TRBD2,TRBJ2-1,TRBV9,CASSPKSGGEYNEQFF,TGTGCCAGCAGCCCTAAAAGCGGGGGGGAATACAATGAGCAGTTCTTC
.,TRBD2,TRBJ2-5,TRBV10-3,CAISERLAGGIQETQYF,TGTGCCATCAGTGAAAGACTAGCGGGGGGAATCCAAGAGACCCAGTACTTC
.,.,TRBJ2-5,TRBV6-5,CASRLGGQRETQYF,TGTGCCAGCAGGCTGGGTGGGCAAAGAGAGACCCAGTACTTC
.,.,TRBJ1-1,TRBV5-1,CASKGDRWTEAFF,TGCGCCAGCAAGGGGGATCGTTGGACTGAAGCTTTCTTT